One and the same sample provided the 14 T cell receptor beta chains below, sequenced in a study of T cells expressing NK-cell markers. TCRdb reanalyzed the 5' RACE reads and collapses them to one entry per CDR3 protein, without DNA. The repertoire table contains over 350,000 distinct CDR3 sequences. The sequenced sample was blood T cells: a sorted CD56 or NKG2C T cell subset, CD4+ or CD8+ T cells, or bulk PBMC T cells (not recorded which). These TCRs come from a woman aged 45-60 years in good health.

The chain carries TRBV3-1 and TRBJ1-2; the D call from TCRdb, TRBD1, cannot be confirmed without DNA. This CDR3 has 14 amino acids. Germline V CDR1 and CDR2: LGHDT, YNNKEL (reference sequence). This CDR3 is CASSQTGAGYGYTF. Combining the CDR3 with reference TRBV3-1 and TRBJ1-2 gives the whole variable domain DTAVSQTPKYLVTQMGNDKSIKCEQNLGHDTMYWYKQDSKKFLKIMFSYNNKELIINETVPNRFSPKSPDKAHLNLHINSLELGDSAVYFCASSQTGAGYGYTFGSGTRLTVV.

V is TRBV5-6 and J is TRBJ2-3. The CDR3 sequence is 16 residues long. Germline-derived CDR1 and CDR2 are SGHDT and YYEEEE. CDR3 loop: CASSPVTDTSTDTQYF.

J is TRBJ2-5 and V is TRBV24-1; TCRdb designates TRBD1, a call that cannot be tested without DNA. The CDR3 is made up of 16 amino acids. Per germline, CDR1 KGHDR and CDR2 SFDVKD. CDR3 region: CATSGAALLGQETQYF.

The V and J genes are TRBV7-8 and TRBJ2-5. CDR3 size: 12 residues. Per germline, CDR1 SGHVS and CDR2 FQNEAQ. The chain's CDR3 is CASSSDQETQYF.

This chain uses TRBV5-1 with TRBJ2-5; TCRdb outputs TRBD2, but without DNA this stays unchecked. Germline V CDR1 and CDR2: SGHRS, YFSETQ. This CDR3 region has 15 residues. CDR3 residues: CASSLGTSGPQTQYF.

V gene TRBV20-1 combines with J gene TRBJ2-3; without DNA, the TCRdb call of TRBD1 cannot be checked. Germline values: CDR1 DFQATT, CDR2 SNEGSKA (reference sequence). The CDR3 runs 14 residues. This chain's CDR3 is CSAPLGIGMGTQYF.

The V and J genes are TRBV27 and TRBJ1-1; the TCRdb call, TRBD1, lacks DNA for checking. The CDR3 extends over 16 amino acids. The germline V gene has CDR1 MNHEY and CDR2 SMNVEV (reference sequence). The CDR3 region is CASSSLMGGANTEAFF.

The chain uses TRBV5-1 and TRBJ2-7; TCRdb selects TRBD2, and the lack of DNA leaves this call unchecked. Germline CDR1 reads SGHRS; CDR2 reads YFSETQ. The CDR3 is 15 residues long. The CDR3 sequence: CASSRLAGGFYEQYF.

CDR3 loop: CASSPRQGAPGEQYF. The V gene is TRBV7-9, the J gene TRBJ2-7; TCRdb calls TRBD1, which cannot be checked without DNA. The germline CDR1 and CDR2 sequences are SEHNR and FQNEAQ (reference sequence). This CDR3 has 15 amino acids.

The chain recombines TRBV5-1 with TRBJ2-6. From germline, CDR1 is SGHRS and CDR2 YFSETQ. The CDR3 covers 14 residues. CDR3 loop: CASSLQSGANVLTF.

The chain employs TRBV6-5 and TRBJ2-2. This CDR3 contains 14 residues. CDR1 MNHEY and CDR2 SVGAGI come from the germline V gene. CDR3 loop: CASSYGEITGELFF.

This chain links TRBV19 with TRBJ1-5. The germline CDR1 and CDR2 sequences are LNHDA and SQIVND (reference sequence). The length of the CDR3 is 13 residues. The CDR3 protein is CASSNPNNQPQHF.

CDR3 protein: CSVLAGGNTGELFF. The chain combines TRBV29-1 with TRBJ2-2; TCRdb designates TRBD2, a call that cannot be tested without DNA. The germline gives CDR1 SQVTM, CDR2 ANQGSEA. This CDR3 is 14 amino acids long.

The V and J genes are TRBV15 and TRBJ2-1. Germline V lookup: CDR1 LNHNV, CDR2 YYDKDF (reference sequence). The CDR3 runs to 14 residues. CDR3 sequence reads: CATSRELAVNEQFF.